A single sample gave rise to the 28 T cell receptor beta chains below, sequenced in a study of blood T cells in healthy people across ages. The second PCR ran about 6 to 12 cycles with a sample-barcoded 5' primer and J-beta primers. One entry per CDR3 protein results from TCRdb running MiXCR on the 5' RACE reads. This table has approximately 1,000,000 distinct CDR3 sequences, over 35% appearing once. The sequencing input was blood. These receptors were taken from a woman in her fifties or sixties in good health.

V and J are TRBV7-2 and TRBJ1-5, with D perhaps matching TRBD1 (6 bases). The CDR3 sequence is 18 residues long. Germline loops: CDR1 SGHTA, CDR2 FQGNSA. V shed 5 bases and J shed 0 bases, with 20 bases lying between them. CDR3 amino acids: CASSLVHTGKYSNQPQHF. The CDR3 coding sequence is TGTGCCAGCAGCCTAGTCCATACAGGGAAGTATAGCAATCAGCCCCAGCATTTT.

The rearrangement uses TRBV18 and TRBJ2-1, with a weak D call TRBD1 (6 bases). TRBJ2-7 matches the DNA end more closely, so the J call is doubtful. The germline CDR1 and CDR2 sequences are KGHSH and LQKENI. This CDR3 region has 13 residues. The CDR3 nucleotides are TGTGCCAGCTCACCGGGACACCTCAGCGAGCAGTACTTC. Translated: CASSPGHLSEQYF.

In nucleotides, the CDR3 is TGCAGTGCCAACGGACTAGCGGGGGGGAAAACAGATACGCAGTATTTT. Amino acids: CSANGLAGGKTDTQYF. The V gene is TRBV20-1, the J gene TRBJ2-3, with 15 bases that match TRBD2. CDR3 length equals 16 residues. V lost 6 bases, J lost 3 bases, and 7 bases stayed unmatched. In germline, CDR1 is DFQATT, CDR2 SNEGSKA (reference sequence).

The rearrangement uses TRBV20-1 and TRBJ1-1, with unresolved D. Germline assignment: CDR1 DFQATT and CDR2 SNEGSKA (reference sequence). V lost 2 bases and J 1 base, leaving 8 bases between the germline ends. This CDR3 comprises 13 residues. The CDR3 coding sequence is TGCAGTGCTAGATTTACCTGGAACACTGAAGCTTTCTTT. This codes for CSARFTWNTEAFF.

V is TRBV20-1 and J is TRBJ2-7, with a possible D match to TRBD1 (6 bases). The CDR3 consists of 15 residues. Trimming removed 3 bases at V and 0 bases at J, with 15 bases between. The V gene's germline CDR1 is DFQATT and CDR2 SNEGSKA (reference sequence). CDR3 bases: TGCAGTGCTAGGGACCCAGGGGCATCCTCCTACGAGCAGTACTTC. The encoded protein is CSARDPGASSYEQYF.

This clonotype was seen a handful of times. J is TRBJ1-2 and V is TRBV25-1; D is uncertain. From germline, CDR1 is MGHDK and CDR2 SYGVNS. The CDR3 has 14 amino acids. The ends were cut back, 3 bases at V and 7 bases at J, with 15 bases in the middle. The CDR3 loop reads CASSELFGSRGYTF. CDR3 sequence (DNA): TGTGCCAGCAGTGAGCTCTTTGGATCCCGTGGCTACACCTTC.

V usage is TRBV4-2 and J usage is TRBJ2-3, with 11 bases identical to TRBD2. The trim removed 4 bases at V and 0 bases at J, leaving 9 bases unmatched. The CDR3 loop spans 18 amino acids. Germline V CDR1 and CDR2: LGHNA, YNFKEQ. Here the CDR3 reads CASSRSLAGAGSTDTQYF. DNA for the CDR3: TGTGCCAGCAGCCGATCACTAGCGGGAGCCGGAAGCACAGATACGCAGTATTTT.

A word on this clonotype: The junction departs from the called germline gene at one end, perhaps through a read error. The chain links TRBV9 to TRBJ2-7, with a weak D call TRBD2 (6 bases). This CDR3 is built from 14 residues. Per the germline V gene, CDR1 is SGDLS and CDR2 is YYNGEE. In DNA, the CDR3 is TGTGCCGGCAGCGTAGCGGACGCCGGCTACGAGCAGTACTTC. It codes for CAGSVADAGYEQYF.

This clonotype was counted between two and nine times. The rearrangement uses TRBV9 and TRBJ2-5; D not resolved. V was shortened by 0 bases and J by 1 base, with 7 bases between the two germline ends. There are 14 residues in the CDR3. Germline V CDR1 and CDR2: SGDLS, YYNGEE. CDR3 sequence: CASSVGASQETQYF. CDR3 DNA: TGTGCCAGCAGCGTAGGGGCTTCCCAAGAGACCCAGTACTTC.

Only a few counts were recorded for this clonotype. V usage is TRBV9 and J usage is TRBJ2-4; 8 bases are a match to TRBD2. TRBJ2-7 matches the DNA end more closely, so the J call is doubtful. The CDR3 length is 14 residues. Looked up from germline, CDR1 is SGDLS and CDR2 is YYNGEE. DNA for the CDR3: TGTGCCAGCAGCGAAGGGACTAGGGCCTACGAGCAGTACTTC. Translating it yields CASSEGTRAYEQYF.

A few counts support this clonotype. The chain combines TRBV20-1 with TRBJ2-7; the match to TRBD2 covers 10 bases. The V gene end was trimmed by 8 bases and the J gene end by 3 bases; junction bases not matched to a gene: 10. This CDR3 contains 14 residues. Germline assignment: CDR1 DFQATT and CDR2 SNEGSKA (reference sequence). The CDR3 DNA sequence: TGCAGTTCAACCACTAGCGGGGTTAACTACGAGCAGTACTTC. Translation: CSSTTSGVNYEQYF.

The J gene is TRBJ2-7, the V gene TRBV10-3; D unclear. Trimming stripped 6 bases from V and 3 bases from J, with 6 bases between. Germline V gives CDR1 ENHRY, CDR2 SYGVKD. The CDR3 runs 11 residues. The CDR3 DNA sequence: TGTGCCATCAGCCTTGGCTACGAGCAGTACTTC. Its protein product is CAISLGYEQYF.

The chain links TRBV5-6 to TRBJ1-2; no firm D call. V shed 1 base and J shed 2 bases, with 6 bases lying between them. This CDR3 has 13 residues. CDR1 is SGHDT, CDR2 YYEEEE, per germline. The DNA for the CDR3 is TGTGCCAGCAGCTTGATGGGGAACTATGGCTACACCTTC. This encodes CASSLMGNYGYTF.

This clonotype was detected many times. This sequence joins TRBV5-1 and TRBJ2-1, with 12 bases that match TRBD2. The CDR3 extends over 15 amino acids. V lost 0 bases to trimming and J lost 6 bases; unmatched junction nucleotides: 1. Germline loops: CDR1 SGHRS, CDR2 YFSETQ. The CDR3 coding sequence is TGCGCCAGCAGCTTGGGACTAGCGGGAGTCAATGAGCAGTTCTTC. It specifies CASSLGLAGVNEQFF.

In its sample, this clonotype was seen a few times. V and J are TRBV25-1 and TRBJ2-1; TRBD1 or TRBD2 may be the D gene (6 bases each). Germline lookup yields CDR1 MGHDK and CDR2 SYGVNS. The CDR3 runs to 14 residues. The ends were cut back, 7 bases at V and 8 bases at J, with 18 bases in the middle. The CDR3 protein is CASTARGAFYEQFF. CDR3 nucleotides: TGTGCCAGCACAGCGAGGGGGGCTTTCTATGAGCAGTTCTTC.

This clonotype was detected only a few times. The gene calls are TRBV7-2 and TRBJ2-3; 12 bases line up with TRBD2. CDR1 SGHTA and CDR2 FQGNSA come from the germline V gene. This CDR3 has 16 residues. Trimming took 2 bases from V and 3 from J; bases not matched to a gene: 3. CDR3 coding DNA: TGTGCCAGCAGCTTAAGGGGACTAGCGGGTACAGATACGCAGTATTTT. Its protein is CASSLRGLAGTDTQYF.

CDR3 amino acids: CASSSVRGRATDTQYF. In nucleotides, the CDR3 is TGCGCCAGCAGCTCAGTTCGGGGGAGGGCCACGGATACGCAGTATTTT. The chain is built from TRBV5-1 and TRBJ2-3, with 7 bases that match TRBD2. The CDR3 is 16 amino acids. In germline, CDR1 is SGHRS, CDR2 YFSETQ. J was trimmed by 6 bases and V by 3 bases; bases with no gene match: 13.

The V and J genes are TRBV5-1 and TRBJ2-1; D may be TRBD2 (5 bases). Per the germline V gene, CDR1 is SGHRS and CDR2 is YFSETQ. V was clipped by 4 bases and J by 9 bases, with 17 bases between them. The CDR3 contains 14 residues. The CDR3 region is CASSPPVGEGEQFF. CDR3 coding DNA: TGCGCCAGCAGCCCCCCTGTGGGAGAGGGTGAGCAGTTCTTC.

This clonotype was seen only a few times. A read error may explain this, as a much larger clone is one base away. The chain is built from TRBV12-3 or TRBV12-4 and TRBJ2-7, with D hard to call. The CDR3 has 14 amino acids. V lost 2 bases and J 0 bases, leaving 8 bases between the germline ends. CDR3 DNA sequence: TGTGCCAGCAGTTTAATAAGGGACTCCTACGAGCAGTACTTC. This sequence encodes CASSLIRDSYEQYF.

This clonotype came up a few times. V gene TRBV27 combines with J gene TRBJ2-1; 8 bases fit TRBD1. The V gene's germline CDR1 is MNHEY and CDR2 SMNVEV (reference sequence). Losses at the gene ends were 3 bases for V and 10 bases for J; bases not matched to a gene: 8. The CDR3 runs 14 residues. The CDR3 reads CASSLTGVLGEQFF. The CDR3 DNA sequence: TGTGCCAGCAGTTTGACAGGGGTGTTGGGGGAGCAGTTCTTC.

This chain connects TRBV6-5 to TRBJ1-2; D may be TRBD1 (5 bases). This CDR3 comprises 13 residues. The germline V gene has CDR1 MNHEY and CDR2 SVGAGI. Deletions cut 6 bases from V and 6 bases from J, with 14 bases between. CDR3 nucleotides: TGTGCCAGCAGGAGTTCAGGGATCGATGGCTACACCTTC. It yields the protein CASRSSGIDGYTF.

The chain combines TRBV4-1 with TRBJ2-4; the match to TRBD1 covers 7 bases. Germline V gene data show CDR1 as MGHRA and CDR2 as YSYEKL. V shed 0 bases, J shed 4 bases, and the junction held 6 bases outside the gene matches. The CDR3 is 16 residues long. The CDR3 DNA follows: TGCGCCAGCAGCCAAGACTGGGGGACAGAGAAAAACATTCAGTACTTC. This gives the protein CASSQDWGTEKNIQYF.

This clonotype was picked up a small number of times. The chain recombines TRBV27 with TRBJ1-5; D is ambiguous. This CDR3 has 15 amino acids. The germline V gene has CDR1 MNHEY and CDR2 SMNVEV (reference sequence). Trimming pared 3 bases from V and 1 base from J, leaving 10 bases between. CDR3 loop: CASSFGGRSNQPQHF. CDR3 bases: TGTGCCAGCAGTTTCGGTGGGAGAAGCAATCAGCCCCAGCATTTT.

The V gene is TRBV2, the J gene TRBJ1-1, with D uncertain. The V and J ends lost 3 bases and 5 bases respectively, with 13 bases between them. Germline V gene lookup returns CDR1 SNHLY and CDR2 FYNNEI. The CDR3 extends over 14 amino acids. The CDR3 DNA reads as TGTGCCAGCAGTGACCTTAGAGTCGGGACTGAAGCTTTCTTT. It codes for CASSDLRVGTEAFF.

This chain joins TRBV7-9 and TRBJ1-2, with D tentatively TRBD1 (5 bases). Germline loops: CDR1 SEHNR, CDR2 FQNEAQ (reference sequence). The CDR3 extends over 14 amino acids. Trimming removed 5 bases from V and 8 bases from J, with 18 bases in between. The CDR3: CASSPTGDPGGYTF. CDR3 in DNA: TGTGCCAGCAGCCCCACTGGGGACCCCGGGGGCTACACCTTC.

V gene TRBV7-6 combines with J gene TRBJ2-2; D uncertain. This CDR3 contains 14 residues. Germline CDR1 and CDR2: SGHVS and FNYEAQ. V was trimmed by 1 base and J by 6 bases, leaving 9 bases between them. The CDR3 reads CASSLDPSPGELFF. The DNA for the CDR3 is TGTGCCAGCAGCTTAGACCCCTCTCCCGGGGAGCTGTTTTTT.

This rearrangement joins TRBV10-3 to TRBJ1-5; D not certain. Trimming pared 5 bases from V and 4 bases from J, leaving 15 bases between. The CDR3 is 15 amino acids. In germline, CDR1 is ENHRY, CDR2 SYGVKD. In nucleotides, the CDR3 is TGTGCCATCAGTAGCGAAGGGAGTGATAATCAGCCCCAGCATTTT. Translating it yields CAISSEGSDNQPQHF.

The rearrangement links TRBV9 to TRBJ1-1, with 9 nucleotides matching TRBD1. Germline V gene data show CDR1 as SGDLS and CDR2 as YYNGEE. CDR3 length: 16 residues. Unmatched junction bases numbered 10, after V lost 3 bases and J lost 4 bases. The CDR3 coding sequence is TGTGCCAGCAGCGCGGGACAGGGTGCGTGGGGCACTGAAGCTTTCTTT. This codes for CASSAGQGAWGTEAFF.